The TCR beta chain described here comes from a study of blood T cells in healthy people across ages (dated by TCRdb to the mid-2010s). Looking at the study overall: In model experiments, template switching captured roughly one uniquely barcoded TCR beta cDNA molecule for every two T cells. Age-related changes in TCR beta repertoire diversity were measured in the study by deep sequencing normalized with unique cDNA molecular identifiers. The donors were divided into four age groups: young (average around 15 years), middle-aged (around 37), aged (about 56) and long-lived (nearly 85). To avoid experimental bias, donors of different ages were spread randomly across the sequencing lanes. The study analyzed two additional independent replicas of 1 million unique cDNA reads from the same blood draw for two donors, one aged 18 to 30 and one aged 80 or older.

General conclusions and limits of the study: Compared with the aged group, the long-lived group had more naive CD4+ T cells, fewer expanded clones and increased TCR diversity, suggesting age selection. The percentage of naive T cells measured by flow cytometry correlated strongly with observed TCR beta diversity. Bulk unsorted PBMC profiling prevented conclusive comparison of naive and antigen-experienced compartments. Because donor CMV infection status was unknown, age-related changes in expanded clonotypes were potentially confounded. Estimates of total diversity based on one million sequenced T cells were considered lower bounds and underestimates. As age increased, observed TCR beta diversity per million T cells dropped in a roughly linear way, and a significant reduction was already evident by age about 36.

V has 6 bases trimmed and J has 1 base trimmed; junction bases matching no gene number 8. Via the germline V gene, CDR1 is MNHEY and CDR2 SVGEGT. Taken from cysteine to phenylalanine, the CDR3 has 15 residues. Left in the record is the CDR3 DNA by itself, 45 bases read in frame from the first base. As regards this clonotype: This receptor's antigen is unknown. Nothing much larger sits one base from this clone, and base qualities are not available.

The roughly 39 donors, aged roughly 6 to 100 years, were systemically healthy Caucasian individuals from Russia. Approximately 9 milliliters of peripheral blood were collected from each donor into EDTA-treated Vacutainer tubes. Ficoll-Paque density-gradient centrifugation was used to isolate PBMCs, with at least 7 million obtained per sample. Trizol reagent was used to extract total RNA from PBMCs, with at least 6 micrograms per sample. Naive CD45RAhigh/CD27high T cell percentages were measured by flow cytometry on a PBMC aliquot from every donor. Library preparation used 5' RACE. Sequencing used an Illumina HiSeq 2500. A second PCR of roughly 7 to 11 cycles was performed with a sample-barcoded 5' primer and a J-beta primer mix. Each TCR beta cDNA molecule received a unique molecular identifier from a template-switch 5' adaptor carrying 12 random nucleotides. Each sample yielded at least 3 million CDR3-containing paired-end reads. All of the RNA was converted into first-strand cDNA using the Mint cDNA synthesis kit, with a TRBC-specific oligonucleotide serving as the primer. Following uracil-DNA glycosylase treatment, all cDNA underwent a first 18-cycle PCR with the universal primers M1SS and BC2_uni_R. The authors processed their data as follows. For normalization, 1 million high-quality reads, each with a distinct molecular identifier, were randomly selected from each sample. Instead of being binned into consensus sequences, reads with shared molecular identifiers were discarded. MiTCR, set to a Q25 quality threshold and the strictest error-elimination algorithm, was used for CDR3 identification, clonotype clustering and error correction. A nonparametric unseen species model using Euler transformation provided a lower-bound estimate of total TCR beta diversity. TCRdb reworked the public reads: Q25 trimming with fastp, MiXCR clone assembly, productive beta chains retained. When rows share a CDR3 protein, they turn into one entry using the most common DNA and genes. The V and J calls shown here were made by TCRdb, not taken from the authors' results. Recorded for this sample are about 1.8 million distinct CDR3 sequences; 40% to 55% of them occurred a single time. Together, the top ten hold around 2.1% of the sample.

The specimen sequenced was blood. The chain is assembled from TRBV6-2 or TRBV6-3 and TRBJ2-7; 8 central bases correspond to TRBD1. This clonotype was obtained from a woman in her thirties or forties in good health. In nucleotide form, the sequence is TGTGCCAGCAGCCGACAGGGGATAGAATCCTACGAGCAGTACTTC. This is translated as CASSRQGIESYEQYF.